One sample yielded the 18 T cell receptor beta chains listed below, sequenced in a study of circulating CD8 cells and anti-PD-1 response in melanoma. Sorting of live CD3+CD8+TCRalphabeta+ cells by PD-1 and/or TIGIT gave four subsets. The QIAseq Immune Repertoire TCR panel built the libraries from roughly 15 ng of total RNA. TCRdb independently ran MiXCR on the reads; one entry per CDR3 protein. The sample lists 450 to 600 distinct CDR3 sequences; about 9.4% were seen once. The sample in question was CD8+ T cells from PBMCs, obtained at baseline or after one month of anti-PD-1 therapy (not recorded which). The receptors originated from a human donor with melanoma.

By its share, this clonotype is large. The chain uses TRBV27 and TRBJ2-7; a possible D gene is TRBD2 (5 bases). V was shortened by 0 bases and J by 0 bases, with 6 bases between the two germline ends. The CDR3 extends over 14 amino acids. Per germline, CDR1 MNHEY and CDR2 SMNVEV (reference sequence). The CDR3 sequence: CASSLSRGSYEQYF. The CDR3, as DNA: TGTGCCAGCAGTTTATCTCGGGGCTCCTACGAGCAGTACTTC.

Turning to this clonotype: Likely a read error: the CDR3 ends without its conserved phenylalanine or tryptophan. V and J are TRBV2 and TRBJ1-2; weak D call: TRBD1 (6 bases). The germline CDR1 and CDR2 sequences are SNHLY and FYNNEI. The CDR3 sequence is 14 residues long. This chain's CDR3 is CASSKTGANYGYTS. The CDR3, as DNA: TGCGCCAGCAGTAAGACAGGAGCTAACTATGGCTACACCTCC.

This clonotype is termed medium-sized (0.01 to 0.1%). J is TRBJ2-1 and V is TRBV19, with D perhaps TRBD2 (5 bases). The CDR3 is 15 residues long. The V end was cut by 3 bases, the J end by 2 bases, with 11 bases between. Germline assignment: CDR1 LNHDA and CDR2 SQIVND (reference sequence). CDR3 bases: TGTGCCAGTAGTATGTTTTCGGGAACCTACAATGAGCAGTTCTTC. It specifies CASSMFSGTYNEQFF.

Within the sample, this clonotype is large. The J gene is TRBJ2-7, the V gene TRBV6-6, with D uncertain. With 2 bases removed from V and 3 bases from J, the gap between germline ends came to 11 bases. Germline loops: CDR1 MNHNY, CDR2 SVGAGI (reference sequence). CDR3 length equals 14 residues. CDR3 residues: CASSYASAGYEQYF. The DNA of the CDR3 is TGTGCCAGCAGTTACGCTAGTGCAGGCTACGAGCAGTACTTC.

By frequency in the sample, this clonotype is medium-sized. A much larger clone lies one base from this, so it may be a read error. This sequence joins TRBV29-1 and TRBJ2-7, with a possible D match to TRBD1 (5 bases). From germline, CDR1 is SQVTM and CDR2 ANQGSEA. V shed 4 bases and J shed 6 bases, with 10 bases lying between them. The CDR3 contains 11 residues. CDR3 DNA: TGCAGCGTTGGGGCCCAGGGCGAGCAGTACTTC. It codes for CSVGAQGEQYF.

This clonotype is medium-sized within its sample. V is TRBV20-1 and J is TRBJ1-6, with D unresolved. The CDR3 contains 16 residues. Deletions cut 1 base from V and 6 bases from J, with 16 bases between. Germline V gives CDR1 DFQATT, CDR2 SNEGSKA (reference sequence). CDR3 DNA: TGCAGTGCTAGAGGCCCGGCACTTTATATTAATTCACCCCTCCACTTT. Translation gives CSARGPALYINSPLHF.

About this clonotype: One end of the junction does not line up with germline, which may come from a read error. V is TRBV14 and J is TRBJ1-1; TRBD1 might be the D (6 bases). Germline V gene lookup returns CDR1 SGHDN and CDR2 FVKESK. The CDR3 runs to 14 residues. CDR3 nucleotide sequence: TGTGCCAGCAGCCATGTAGGGGGGCTTACTGAAGCCTCCTTT. This codes for CASSHVGGLTEASF.

This clonotype rates as large. This chain joins TRBV28 and TRBJ2-2; TRBD1 agrees at 10 bases. Looked up from germline, CDR1 is MDHEN and CDR2 is SYDVKM. Unmatched junction bases numbered 10, after V lost 0 bases and J lost 0 bases. The CDR3 runs to 20 residues. In nucleotides, the CDR3 is TGTGCCAGCAGTTTATGGACAGGGGGCGTTCACGAATCGAACACCGGGGAGCTGTTTTTT. Its translation: CASSLWTGGVHESNTGELFF.

Within the sample, this clonotype is large. CDR3 amino acids: CSARRQTSYEQYF. The CDR3 DNA is TGCAGTGCTAGGCGCCAGACCTCCTACGAGCAGTACTTC. This chain joins TRBV20-1 and TRBJ2-7; D unresolved. The CDR3 sequence is 13 residues long. Germline CDR1 DFQATT, CDR2 SNEGSKA (reference sequence). Deletions cut 3 bases from V and 0 bases from J, with 9 bases between.

This clonotype is judged large. The chain employs TRBV29-1 and TRBJ2-3, with D maybe TRBD2 (7 bases). This CDR3 is 13 amino acids long. V shed 7 bases and J shed 1 base, with 12 bases lying between them. Germline CDR1 reads SQVTM; CDR2 reads ANQGSEA. The CDR3 spells CSGGGEGTDTQYF. As DNA, the CDR3 is TGCAGCGGAGGGGGGGAAGGCACAGATACGCAGTATTTT.

The genes are TRBV19 and TRBJ2-5, with D perhaps TRBD1 (6 bases). The J call is doubtful: the DNA matches TRBJ2-7 better. There are 13 residues in the CDR3. Germline CDR1 LNHDA, CDR2 SQIVND (reference sequence). CDR3 nucleotide sequence: TGTGCCAGTAGTTGGGACAAAACCTACGAGCAGTACTTC. This codes for CASSWDKTYEQYF.

Judged by abundance, this clonotype is large (0.1 to 1%). The chain uses TRBV5-4 and TRBJ2-3; D perhaps matches TRBD2 (7 bases). The CDR3 contains 17 residues. Germline V CDR1 and CDR2: SGHNT, YYREEE (reference sequence). Between the trimmed V and J ends, which lost 1 base and 1 base, there was a span of 16 bases. The DNA for the CDR3 is TGTGCCAGCAGCTTGCGTGGGGGGGCCCCGGGCACAGATACGCAGTATTTT. It is translated as CASSLRGGAPGTDTQYF.

Details on this clonotype: The junction departs from germline at one end; a sequencing error may be responsible. The V and J genes are TRBV2 and TRBJ1-3; D gene ambiguous. Germline CDR1 SNHLY, CDR2 FYNNEI. This CDR3 spans 12 amino acids. Here the CDR3 reads CASGDAGNTIYF. The CDR3 coding sequence is TGTGCCAGCGGTGATGCTGGAAACACCATATATTTC. Full variable domain (missing parts from reference TRBV2 and TRBJ1-3): EPEVTQTPSHQVTQMGQEVILRCVPISNHLYFYWYRQILGQKVEFLVSFYNNEISEKSEIFDDQFSVERPDGSNFTLKIRSTKLEDSAMYFCASGDAGNTIYFGEGSWLTVV.

This clonotype was found a few times. The V call is TRBV7-2, the J call TRBJ2-5; 7 bases are shared with TRBD2. V dropped 3 bases and J dropped 7; count of bases not matched to a gene: 17. The CDR3 runs 17 residues. Per germline, CDR1 SGHTA and CDR2 FQGNSA. The CDR3 nucleotides are TGTGCCAGCAGCTTGGATCGGAACGGACTAGACATCCTGACCCAGTACTTC. It yields the protein CASSLDRNGLDILTQYF.

This clonotype is labeled large. Compared with germline, one end of the junction differs, possibly owing to a read error. V usage is TRBV19 and J usage is TRBJ2-7; D gene ambiguous. CDR1 is LNHDA, CDR2 SQIVND, per germline (reference sequence). CDR3 length: 13 residues. The CDR3 DNA reads as TGTGCCAGTAGTGTAGATGTCTCCTACGAGCAGTACTTC. Translation: CASSVDVSYEQYF.

By sample share, this clonotype is large. The rearrangement joins TRBV18 to TRBJ2-7; possibly TRBD1 for D (5 bases). The CDR3 totals 13 residues. V was shortened by 1 base and J by 2 bases, with 6 bases between the two germline ends. Germline CDR1 and CDR2: KGHSH and LQKENI. This CDR3 reads CASSPQGPYEQYF. The CDR3 nucleotides read TGTGCCAGCTCACCACAGGGGCCCTACGAGCAGTACTTC. The full variable domain, in which reference TRBV18 and TRBJ2-7 provide the parts outside the CDR3, is NAGVMQNPRHLVRRRGQEARLRCSPMKGHSHVYWYRQLPEEGLKFMVYLQKENIIDESGMPKERFSAEFPKEGPSILRIQQVVRGDSAAYFCASSPQGPYEQYFGPGTRLTVT.

By share, this clonotype counts as medium-sized. The chain uses TRBV11-1 and TRBJ1-1, with 8 bases identical to TRBD1. Germline CDR1 reads SGHAT; CDR2 reads FQDESV (reference sequence). The J segment lost 3 bases and the V segment lost 4 bases, leaving 4 bases of the junction unmatched. CDR3 length: 14 residues. Here the CDR3 reads CASSWTTGDTEAFF. The CDR3 DNA is TGTGCCAGCAGCTGGACGACAGGGGACACTGAAGCTTTCTTT.

By sample share, this clonotype is large. This chain uses TRBV19 with TRBJ2-7; weak D call: TRBD2 (6 bases). The CDR3 consists of 14 residues. V shed 3 bases and J shed 0 bases, with 9 bases lying between them. Germline V CDR1 and CDR2: LNHDA, SQIVND (reference sequence). The CDR3 nucleotides are TGTGCCAGTAGTATGGAGGGAAGCTCCTACGAGCAGTACTTC. Protein: CASSMEGSSYEQYF. The full variable domain, with the rest looked up from reference TRBV19 and TRBJ2-7, is DGGITQSPKYLFRKEGQNVTLSCEQNLNHDAMYWYRQDPGQGLRLIYYSQIVNDFQKGDIAEGYSVSREKKESFPLTVTSAQKNPTAFYLCASSMEGSSYEQYFGPGTRLTVT.